A single sample gave rise to the 2 T cell receptor beta chains below, sequenced in a study of tumor-infiltrating lymphocytes in primary liver carcinoma. Making TCR beta cDNA involved 400 to 600 ng total RNA and a constant-region primer. Libraries covering TCR beta were generated through three nested multiplex PCR rounds (using a slightly modified ARM-PCR). The opening two PCR rounds, about 11 cycles each, paired TRBV1-TRBV30 forward primers with a C-beta reverse primer. TCRdb called the multiplex PCR reads again in MiXCR, with one record for every CDR3 protein. The data contain hundreds of thousands of distinct CDR3 sequences, approximately 65% of them singletons. The researchers obtained blood RNA from unsorted whole blood and also extracted germline DNA. Sequencing was carried out using peripheral blood. Every receptor here comes from a man aged 40-49 years with primary liver carcinoma and hepatitis B virus infection.

This clonotype was observed a few times. The chain uses TRBV30 and TRBJ1-3, with TRBD1 as a possible D gene (6 bases). Trimming removed 3 bases from V and 2 bases from J, with 11 bases in between. Germline values: CDR1 GTSNPN, CDR2 SVGIG (reference sequence). CDR3 length equals 14 residues. The CDR3, as DNA: TGTGCCTGGAGGGATCACAGGGCTGGAAACACCATATATTTT. Its protein product is CAWRDHRAGNTIYF.

V gene TRBV13 combines with J gene TRBJ1-6; 9 nucleotides match TRBD1. The CDR3 extends over 15 amino acids. Looked up from germline, CDR1 is PRHDT and CDR2 is FYEKMQ (reference sequence). V lost 7 bases and J lost 7; bases outside the gene matches: 8. The CDR3 DNA reads TGTGCCAGCATCTCAATCGGGACAGGGAATTCACCCCTCCACTTT. Translating it yields CASISIGTGNSPLHF.